These 30 T cell receptor beta chains originate from one sample sequenced in a study of shared clonotypes between healthy human individuals. The repertoire was sequenced with immunoSEQ multiplex PCR; TCRdb's copy has only in-frame clones and lacks some. The repertoire holds about 1 million clones, with roughly 75% as singletons. What was sequenced was memory CD4+ T cells sorted from blood. As to subset: CD45RA-negative fraction. The source of these receptors is a man between 18 and 29 years old in good health.

The chain links TRBV5-1 to TRBJ2-3, with D tentatively TRBD2 (6 bases). Trimming took off 3 bases at V and 4 bases at J, with 12 bases between the two ends. CDR1 is SGHRS, CDR2 YFSETQ, per germline. This CDR3 contains 14 residues. The CDR3 bases are TGCGCCAGCAGCTCGGGGGTAACGGCAGATACGCAGTATTTT. It yields the protein CASSSGVTADTQYF.

The CDR3 DNA is TGTGCCAGCAGCTTGGATGGGTTAGGCCAGTACTTC. Translating it yields CASSLDGLGQYF. The V gene is TRBV5-4, the J gene TRBJ2-5; D gene ambiguous. Germline-derived CDR1 and CDR2 are SGHNT and YYREEE (reference sequence). The V and J ends lost 0 bases and 10 bases respectively, with 10 bases between them. There are 12 residues in the CDR3.

In this sample, this clone turned up a few times. The V call is TRBV5-1, the J call TRBJ1-3, with D unresolved. The ends were cut back, 1 base at V and 0 bases at J, with 8 bases in the middle. Germline V gives CDR1 SGHRS, CDR2 YFSETQ. The CDR3 contains 15 residues. For the CDR3, the DNA is TGCGCCAGCAGCTTGACTGGCACCTCTGGAAACACCATATATTTT. Translated, it gives CASSLTGTSGNTIYF.

This chain uses TRBV19 with TRBJ2-2; tentatively, D is TRBD2 (6 bases). Germline loops: CDR1 LNHDA, CDR2 SQIVND (reference sequence). V was shortened by 7 bases and J by 2 bases, with 11 bases between the two germline ends. CDR3 length: 14 residues. CDR3 sequence: CASTRGFNTGELFF. CDR3 bases: TGTGCCAGTACCCGGGGGTTCAACACCGGGGAGCTGTTTTTT.

The chain has TRBV6-5 and TRBJ2-7; 7 bases align to TRBD2. Trimming cost V 6 bases and J 5 bases; bases outside gene matches: 7. The germline gives CDR1 MNHEY, CDR2 SVGAGI. The CDR3 is 13 residues long. CDR3 nucleotide sequence: TGTGCCAGCAGGGAGGGAGGGACCCACGAGCAGTACTTC. Amino acid sequence: CASREGGTHEQYF.

This rearrangement joins TRBV7-2 to TRBJ2-5; D gene ambiguous. This CDR3 region has 15 residues. Germline lookup yields CDR1 SGHTA and CDR2 FQGNSA. Between the trimmed V and J ends, which lost 3 bases and 5 bases, there was a span of 16 bases. CDR3 in DNA: TGTGCCAGCAGCTTTCGAGACCCAGCAAGGGAGACCCAGTACTTC. Translated: CASSFRDPARETQYF.

Points on this clone: One end of the junction fails to match germline, which may point to a read error. The CDR3 coding sequence is TGTGCCAGCACTGAAACGACAGCCCAGTACTTC. Residues: CASTETTAQYF. V gene TRBV6-1 combines with J gene TRBJ2-5; D might be TRBD1 (5 bases). This CDR3 contains 11 residues. Germline loops: CDR1 MNHNS, CDR2 SASEGT.

The rearrangement joins TRBV28 to TRBJ2-7; 8 positions agree with TRBD1. The CDR3 loop spans 15 amino acids. Germline values: CDR1 MDHEN, CDR2 SYDVKM. After removal of 3 bases from V and 7 bases from J, the junction contained 11 bases not matched to a gene. The CDR3 DNA is TGTGCCAGCAGTTTTCCCGGACAGGGAAGAAGGGAGCAGTACTTC. This gives the protein CASSFPGQGRREQYF. Supplemented by reference TRBV28 and TRBJ2-7, the full variable domain reads DVKVTQSSRYLVKRTGEKVFLECVQDMDHENMFWYRQDPGLGLRLIYFSYDVKMKEKGDIPEGYSVSREKKERFSLILESASTNQTSMYLCASSFPGQGRREQYFGPGTRLTVT.

The chain carries TRBV7-3 and TRBJ2-3; D gene uncertain. Germline V CDR1 and CDR2: SGHTA, FQGTGA. The CDR3 extends over 15 amino acids. Trimming shortened V by 8 bases and J by 7 bases, and 22 bases separated the two germline ends. This chain's CDR3 is CASRRHHDNLNTQYF. CDR3 in DNA: TGTGCCAGCCGACGACACCACGACAACCTCAATACGCAGTATTTT.

V is TRBV9 and J is TRBJ1-5; unclear D gene. V lost 4 bases, J lost 3 bases, and 8 bases lay in between. This CDR3 is built from 13 residues. CDR1 SGDLS and CDR2 YYNGEE come from the germline V gene. The CDR3 is CASSLSDNQPQHF. In nucleotides, the CDR3 is TGTGCCAGCAGCTTGTCCGACAATCAGCCCCAGCATTTT. Combining the CDR3 with reference TRBV9 and TRBJ1-5 gives the whole variable domain DSGVTQTPKHLITATGQRVTLRCSPRSGDLSVYWYQQSLDQGLQFLIQYYNGEERAKGNILERFSAQQFPDLHSELNLSSLELGDSALYFCASSLSDNQPQHFGDGTRLSIL.

V usage is TRBV5-1 and J usage is TRBJ1-1; the D is unclear. CDR1 is SGHRS and CDR2 is YFSETQ in the germline V gene. This CDR3 has 15 residues. Trimming stripped 0 bases from V and 1 base from J, with 10 bases between. The CDR3 nucleotides are TGCGCCAGCAGCTTGGAGACATCGGCGAACACTGAAGCTTTCTTT. This translates into CASSLETSANTEAFF. Full variable domain (missing parts from reference TRBV5-1 and TRBJ1-1): KAGVTQTPRYLIKTRGQQVTLSCSPISGHRSVSWYQQTPGQGLQFLFEYFSETQRNKGNFPGRFSGRQFSNSRSEMNVSTLELGDSALYLCASSLETSANTEAFFGQGTRLTVV.

The sample holds one count of this clone. The genes are TRBV4-1 and TRBJ2-3, with TRBD2 matching over 12 bases. The V and J ends lost 0 bases and 0 bases, in that order; junction bases with no gene match: 10. Germline assignment: CDR1 MGHRA and CDR2 YSYEKL. CDR3 size: 20 residues. The CDR3 bases are TGCGCCAGCAGCCAAGAAGGAAGGTCTAGCGGGAGGGTCAGCACAGATACGCAGTATTTT. It is translated as CASSQEGRSSGRVSTDTQYF.

About this clone: This specimen includes other DNA sequences encoding the same CDR3. CDR3 DNA: TGTGCCAGCAGCTTAGGGACTAATGAAAAACTGTTTTTT. Its protein product is CASSLGTNEKLFF. V is TRBV11-2 and J is TRBJ1-4; no definite D call. V lost 1 base, J lost 2 bases, and 2 bases lay in between. The length of the CDR3 is 13 residues. Germline loops: CDR1 SGHAT, CDR2 FQNNGV.

V usage is TRBV5-4 and J usage is TRBJ1-2, with 9 bases lining up with TRBD1. With 0 bases clipped from V and 7 bases from J, the junction kept 7 bases outside the gene matches. This CDR3 is 15 amino acids long. Germline values: CDR1 SGHNT, CDR2 YYREEE (reference sequence). CDR3: CASSLENRGPAGYTF. DNA for the CDR3: TGTGCCAGCAGCTTGGAAAACAGGGGGCCGGCTGGCTACACCTTC.

The J gene is TRBJ1-5, the V gene TRBV30; a weak D match, TRBD1 (6 bases). V lost 2 bases, J lost 7 bases, and 12 bases lay in between. The CDR3 is 13 amino acids. Germline V gene lookup returns CDR1 GTSNPN and CDR2 SVGIG (reference sequence). This chain's CDR3 is CAWSSEGEQPQHF. The CDR3 bases are TGTGCCTGGAGTAGTGAGGGGGAGCAGCCCCAGCATTTT.

This sequence joins TRBV29-1 and TRBJ2-5; maybe TRBD1 (6 bases). The V gene's germline CDR1 is SQVTM and CDR2 ANQGSEA. V was trimmed by 3 bases and J by 5 bases, leaving 13 bases between them. The CDR3 runs 13 residues. CDR3 loop: CSVDQGRGETQYF. As DNA, the CDR3 is TGCAGCGTTGATCAGGGGCGAGGGGAGACCCAGTACTTC.

CDR3 residues: CASSPGRAWGGELFF. The DNA for the CDR3 is TGTGCCAGCAGCCCCGGGAGGGCTTGGGGCGGGGAGCTGTTTTTT. The chain has TRBV7-2 and TRBJ2-2; 8 bases align to TRBD2. V lost 5 bases to trimming and J lost 7 bases; unmatched junction nucleotides: 9. CDR3 length: 15 amino acids. Germline V gives CDR1 SGHTA, CDR2 FQGNSA.

This clone came up a few times. The chain is built from TRBV5-4 and TRBJ2-5, with a possible D match to TRBD1 (6 bases). Trimming pared 4 bases from V and 2 bases from J, leaving 15 bases between. CDR1 and CDR2 from the germline V gene are SGHNT and YYREEE (reference sequence). This CDR3 region has 15 residues. The CDR3 DNA is TGTGCCAGCAGCCTGCCCCCGGGACAACAAGAGACCCAGTACTTC. Protein: CASSLPPGQQETQYF. Full variable domain (outside the CDR3, taken from reference TRBV5-4 and TRBJ2-5): ETGVTQSPTHLIKTRGQQVTLRCSSQSGHNTVSWYQQALGQGPQFIFQYYREEENGRGNFPPRFSGLQFPNYSSELNVNALELDDSALYLCASSLPPGQQETQYFGPGTRLLVL.

The gene calls are TRBV15 and TRBJ1-1; D gene unclear. V was cut by 5 bases and J by 0 bases, with 13 bases left in between. The germline V gene encodes CDR1 LNHNV and CDR2 YYDKDF (reference sequence). The CDR3 sequence is 15 residues long. The DNA of the CDR3 is TGTGCCACCAGCTATATCGGACGGTTGAACACTGAAGCTTTCTTT. This codes for CATSYIGRLNTEAFF. The whole variable domain, filled in from reference TRBV15 and TRBJ1-1, reads DAMVIQNPRYQVTQFGKPVTLSCSQTLNHNVMYWYQQKSSQAPKLLFHYYDKDFNNEADTPDNFQSRRPNTSFCFLDIRSPGLGDTAMYLCATSYIGRLNTEAFFGQGTRLTVV.

CDR3 DNA: TGTGCCAGCAGCAAAGACCACCGGGGGGGCGCGTTTCTCGGAGGCTACACCTTC. Translated: CASSKDHRGGAFLGGYTF. This chain joins TRBV21-1 and TRBJ1-2. TRBV21-1 is listed as a pseudogene. The CDR3 is 18 residues long.

This clone showed up just a few times. The V and J genes are TRBV5-1 and TRBJ2-3, with TRBD1 matching over 7 bases. After removal of 3 bases from V and 2 bases from J, the junction contained 9 bases not matched to a gene. The germline CDR1 and CDR2 sequences are SGHRS and YFSETQ. The CDR3 spans 16 residues. CDR3 DNA: TGCGCCAGCAGCTCACAACAGGGGCTGCCCACAGATACGCAGTATTTT. Translating it yields CASSSQQGLPTDTQYF.

This clone was picked up one time. The V call is TRBV30, the J call TRBJ1-5; 7 nucleotides agree with TRBD1. This CDR3 contains 14 residues. V trimming: 5 bases; J trimming: 6 bases; junction bases outside the gene matches: 10. In germline, CDR1 is GTSNPN, CDR2 SVGIG (reference sequence). The CDR3 DNA follows: TGTGCCTGGCAAACACAGGGGTGGAGTCAGCCCCAGCATTTT. The encoded protein is CAWQTQGWSQPQHF. Full variable domain (outside the CDR3, taken from reference TRBV30 and TRBJ1-5): SQTIHQWPATLVQPVGSPLSLECTVEGTSNPNLYWYRQAAGRGLQLLFYSVGIGQISSEVPQNLSASRPQDRQFILSSKKLLLSDSGFYLCAWQTQGWSQPQHFGDGTRLSIL.

This chain links TRBV5-4 with TRBJ2-1; D call uncertain. Germline CDR1 is SGHNT and CDR2 is YYREEE (reference sequence). The CDR3 runs to 15 residues. Trimming stripped 3 bases from V and 4 bases from J, with 14 bases between. The CDR3 loop reads CASSSGRITYNEQFF. Here the CDR3 DNA reads TGTGCCAGCAGCTCCGGACGGATAACATACAATGAGCAGTTCTTC.

V and J are TRBV10-2 and TRBJ2-1; D call uncertain. The ends were cut back, 8 bases at V and 4 bases at J, with 6 bases in the middle. Per germline, CDR1 WSHSY and CDR2 SAAADI. The CDR3 has 11 residues. The CDR3 region is CASRYYNEQFF. The CDR3 coding sequence is TGCGCCAGCCGCTATTACAATGAGCAGTTCTTC.

The V call is TRBV6-1, the J call TRBJ1-4; maybe TRBD1 (5 bases). In germline, CDR1 is MNHNS, CDR2 SASEGT. The CDR3 consists of 16 residues. Trimming cost V 1 base and J 0 bases, with 9 bases left between them. The CDR3 spells CASSEDRRSTNEKLFF. The CDR3, as DNA: TGTGCCAGCAGTGAAGACAGGCGATCAACTAATGAAAAACTGTTTTTT.

V is TRBV5-1 and J is TRBJ1-6; no reliable D call. Germline CDR1 reads SGHRS; CDR2 reads YFSETQ. Deletions cut 0 bases from V and 10 bases from J, with 20 bases between. This CDR3 spans 17 amino acids. The CDR3 is CASSLGVLGSRRSPLHF. The CDR3 DNA sequence: TGCGCCAGCAGCTTGGGGGTATTAGGGTCGCGGCGGTCACCCCTCCACTTT.

The J gene is TRBJ1-1, the V gene TRBV6-6; TRBD1 aligns across 8 bases. Germline assignment: CDR1 MNHNY and CDR2 SVGAGI (reference sequence). With 4 bases clipped from V and 3 bases from J, the junction kept 10 bases outside the gene matches. The CDR3 runs 16 residues. The CDR3 reads CASSSRQGSSYTEAFF. CDR3 coding DNA: TGTGCCAGCAGTTCTAGACAGGGGTCCAGTTACACTGAAGCTTTCTTT.

The gene calls are TRBV5-1 and TRBJ2-1, with D possibly called TRBD1 or TRBD2 (6 bases each). CDR3 length: 14 amino acids. The ends were cut back, 3 bases at V and 0 bases at J, with 7 bases in the middle. Germline V gives CDR1 SGHRS, CDR2 YFSETQ. This CDR3 is CASSWGASYNEQFF. The CDR3 nucleotides are TGCGCCAGCAGCTGGGGGGCCTCCTACAATGAGCAGTTCTTC.

The rearrangement joins TRBV5-8 to TRBJ1-3; D unclear. The V end lost 4 bases, the J end lost 0 bases, and 11 bases lay between the germline ends. The germline V gene encodes CDR1 SGHTS and CDR2 YDEGEE. This CDR3 is 15 amino acids long. The CDR3 sequence: CASSPALISGNTIYF. In DNA, the CDR3 is TGTGCCAGCAGCCCGGCTCTAATCTCTGGAAACACCATATATTTT.

This chain links TRBV5-4 with TRBJ2-5, with D possibly being TRBD1 or TRBD2 (5 bases each). The germline V gene has CDR1 SGHNT and CDR2 YYREEE (reference sequence). Trimming left V 3 bases short and J 7 bases short, with 7 bases between. The CDR3 sequence is 11 residues long. CDR3 nucleotide sequence: TGTGCCAGCAGCTCGGGACCGACCCAGTACTTC. As protein: CASSSGPTQYF.